This TCR beta chain was sequenced during a study of blood T cells in healthy people across ages. Together with a sample-barcoded 5' primer, a J-beta primer mix was included in a second PCR lasting about 7 to 11 cycles. Each CDR3 protein gets one entry after TCRdb re-called the 5' RACE reads with MiXCR. The table records some 320,000 distinct CDR3 sequences, roughly 26% of them present only once. V lost 8 bases to trimming and J lost 4 bases; unmatched junction nucleotides: 12. The germline V gene encodes CDR1 MNHNS and CDR2 SASEGT. This CDR3 has 15 amino acids. The rearrangement links TRBV6-1 to TRBJ2-5, with 8 bases that match TRBD2. The sample consisted of blood. This clonotype was sampled from a woman aged 70-85 years in good health. CDR3 in amino acids: CASLKSGSLGETQYF. The CDR3 nucleotides are TGTGCCAGCCTTAAAAGCGGGAGCTTGGGAGAGACCCAGTACTTC.